Given below is one T cell receptor (beta chain) in context. This entry is derived from a study of blood T cell repertoires in COVID-19. Original handling: Counts of nucleated cells, estimated from reference gene primer amplification, were obtained. The assay was immunoSEQ multiplex PCR, and TCRdb's table has in-frame clones only and misses some. The DNA was the basis for D and trimming; V, J and clone size are from that table. Found here are some 70,000 clones, approximately 87% of them singletons; the top ten hold 7% to 10%. This CDR3 has 15 amino acids. V shed 7 bases and J shed 1 base, with 17 bases lying between them. Germline CDR1 GTSNPN, CDR2 SVGIG (reference sequence).

V gene TRBV30 combines with J gene TRBJ2-1, with D tentatively TRBD1 (6 bases). This TCR was sampled from a man in his fifties with active COVID-19. The material sequenced was peripheral blood. CDR3: CAFEQGLGSYNEQFF. In nucleotides, the CDR3 is TGTGCCTTCGAACAGGGCTTAGGGTCCTACAATGAGCAGTTCTTC.